This section outlines one T cell receptor (beta chain) sequence together with its context. Its matching antigen is unknown. This PCR relied on a set of 60 Vbeta primers and 13 Jbeta primers. Measured with immunoSEQ multiplex PCR; TCRdb has only the in-frame clones, and not every one. Of 160,000 or so clones listed, roughly 80% were seen once; the top ten hold around 6.7%. CDR3 length: 14 residues. Germline CDR1 SGHVS, CDR2 FQNEAQ. Unmatched junction bases numbered 0, after V lost 1 base and J lost 1 base. The data were obtained in a study of cytomegalovirus exposure and HLA in healthy donors. Study-level points and caveats: It is likely that the observed cluster of highly shared sequence variants was a sequencing artifact. The authors later linked a missense DCLRE1C variant to TCR beta V- and J-gene trimming. In vitro experiments confirmed that a few CMV-associated chains were specific for CMV antigens. Owing to their indistinguishability, certain V segments, notably TRBV6-2 and TRBV6-3, were excluded.

The sequencing input was PBMCs. The TCR sequence derives from a woman aged 25 to 45 in good health and CMV-seropositive. The chain combines TRBV7-8 with TRBJ1-1, with 7 bases aligning to TRBD1. The CDR3 bases are TGTGCCAGCAGCTTAGGGACAGGGAACACTGAAGCTTTCTTT. This gives the protein CASSLGTGNTEAFF. Filled out from reference TRBV7-8 and TRBJ1-1, the complete variable domain reads GAGVSQSPRYKVAKRGQDVALRCDPISGHVSLFWYQQALGQGPEFLTYFQNEAQLDKSGLPSDRFFAERPEGSVSTLKIQRTQQEDSAVYLCASSLGTGNTEAFFGQGTRLTVV.